This T cell receptor (beta chain) was captured by sequencing in a study of T cells after yellow fever vaccination. Germline CDR1 reads DFQATT; CDR2 reads SNEGSKA (reference sequence). The CDR3 is made up of 14 amino acids. V trimming: 3 bases; J trimming: 5 bases; junction bases outside the gene matches: 4. TCRdb analysed the 5' RACE reads with MiXCR anew, one entry per CDR3 protein. The table lists under 400,000 distinct CDR3 sequences, approximately 13% of them singletons, with approximately 3.4% in the top ten. Whole-study findings and limits: Post-booster repertoires contained most primary-vaccination clones again (roughly 96% CD4, 88% CD8). Across the CD4 and CD8 compartments, a small share of clonotypes was present in both. Abundant bulk-derived clonotypes could contaminate FACS-sorted repertoires.

With regard to this clonotype: Its specificity is unknown.

The chain carries TRBV20-1 and TRBJ2-4, with 10 bases matching TRBD1. This receptor was taken from a young man who received the YFV17D yellow fever vaccine. This specimen was CD4+ T cells sorted from PBMCs, taken 15 days after the yellow fever booster vaccination. The DNA of the CDR3 is TGCAGTGCTAGCCGGGGGACAGGGGAAAACATTCAGTACTTC. This translates into CSASRGTGENIQYF.